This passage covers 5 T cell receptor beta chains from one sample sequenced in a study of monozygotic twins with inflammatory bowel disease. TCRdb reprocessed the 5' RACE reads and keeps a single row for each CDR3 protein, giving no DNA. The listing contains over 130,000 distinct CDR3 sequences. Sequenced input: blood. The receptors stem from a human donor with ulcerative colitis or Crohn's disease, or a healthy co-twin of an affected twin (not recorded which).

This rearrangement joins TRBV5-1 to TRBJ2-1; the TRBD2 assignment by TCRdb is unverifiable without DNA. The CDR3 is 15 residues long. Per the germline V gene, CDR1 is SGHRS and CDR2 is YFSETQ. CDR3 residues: CASSLAVGGGNEQFF.

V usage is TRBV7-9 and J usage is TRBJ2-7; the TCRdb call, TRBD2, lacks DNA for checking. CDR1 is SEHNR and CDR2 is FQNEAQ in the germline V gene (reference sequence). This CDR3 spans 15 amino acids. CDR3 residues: CASSLHMAGGHEQYF.

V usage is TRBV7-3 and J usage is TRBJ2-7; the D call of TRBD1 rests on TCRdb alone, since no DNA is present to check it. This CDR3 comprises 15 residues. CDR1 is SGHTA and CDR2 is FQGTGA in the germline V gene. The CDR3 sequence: CASSYGPNRGNEQYF.

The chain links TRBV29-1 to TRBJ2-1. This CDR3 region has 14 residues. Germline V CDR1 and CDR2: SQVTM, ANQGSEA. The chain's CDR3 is CSVEEEGSYNEQFF.

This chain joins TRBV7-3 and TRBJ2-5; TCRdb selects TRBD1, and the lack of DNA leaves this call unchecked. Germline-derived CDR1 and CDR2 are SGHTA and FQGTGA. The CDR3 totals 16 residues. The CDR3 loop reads CASSLFGASGQETQYF. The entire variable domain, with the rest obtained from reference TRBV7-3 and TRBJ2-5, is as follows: GAGVSQTPSNKVTEKGKYVELRCDPISGHTALYWYRQSLGQGPEFLIYFQGTGAADDSGLPNDRFFAVRPEGSVSTLKIQRTERGDSAVYLCASSLFGASGQETQYFGPGTRLLVL.